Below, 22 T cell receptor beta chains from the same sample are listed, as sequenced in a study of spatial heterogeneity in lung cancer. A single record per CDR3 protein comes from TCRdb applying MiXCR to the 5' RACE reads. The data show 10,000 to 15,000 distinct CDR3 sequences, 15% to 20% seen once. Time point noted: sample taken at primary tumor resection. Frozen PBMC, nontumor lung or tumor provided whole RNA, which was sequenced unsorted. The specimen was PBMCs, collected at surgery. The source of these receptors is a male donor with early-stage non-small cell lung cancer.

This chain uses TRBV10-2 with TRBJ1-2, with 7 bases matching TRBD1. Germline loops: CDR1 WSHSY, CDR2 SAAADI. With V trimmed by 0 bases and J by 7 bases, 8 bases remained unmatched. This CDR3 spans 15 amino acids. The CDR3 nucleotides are TGCGCCAGCAGTGAGTCGAAGCGAGGGGGCTCTGGCTACACCTTC. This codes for CASSESKRGGSGYTF.

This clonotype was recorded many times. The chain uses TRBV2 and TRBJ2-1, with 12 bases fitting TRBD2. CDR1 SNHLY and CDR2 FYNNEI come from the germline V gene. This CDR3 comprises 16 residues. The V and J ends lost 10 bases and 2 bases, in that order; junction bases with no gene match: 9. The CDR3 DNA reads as TGTGCCATAGATTGGAGACTAGCGGGAGCCTACAATGAGCAGTTCTTC. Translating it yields CAIDWRLAGAYNEQFF.

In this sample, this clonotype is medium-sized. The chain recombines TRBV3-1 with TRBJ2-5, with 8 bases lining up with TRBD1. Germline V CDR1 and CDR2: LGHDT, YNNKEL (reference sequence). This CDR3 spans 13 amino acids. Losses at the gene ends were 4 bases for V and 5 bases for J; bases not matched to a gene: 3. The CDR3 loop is CASSPDRDETQYF. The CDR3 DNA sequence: TGTGCCAGCAGCCCGGACAGGGACGAGACCCAGTACTTC.

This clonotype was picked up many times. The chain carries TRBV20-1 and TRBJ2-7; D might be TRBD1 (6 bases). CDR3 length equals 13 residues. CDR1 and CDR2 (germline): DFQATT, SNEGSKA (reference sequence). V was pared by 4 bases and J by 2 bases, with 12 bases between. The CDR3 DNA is TGCAGTGCTACCCGGGACACCGCCTACGAGCAGTACTTC. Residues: CSATRDTAYEQYF.

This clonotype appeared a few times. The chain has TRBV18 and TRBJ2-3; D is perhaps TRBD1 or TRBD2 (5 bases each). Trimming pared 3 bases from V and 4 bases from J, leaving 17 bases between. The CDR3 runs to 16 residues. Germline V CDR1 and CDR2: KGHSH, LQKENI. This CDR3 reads CASSPNSLGAADTQYF. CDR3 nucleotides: TGTGCCAGCTCACCCAACTCACTAGGGGCTGCAGATACGCAGTATTTT.

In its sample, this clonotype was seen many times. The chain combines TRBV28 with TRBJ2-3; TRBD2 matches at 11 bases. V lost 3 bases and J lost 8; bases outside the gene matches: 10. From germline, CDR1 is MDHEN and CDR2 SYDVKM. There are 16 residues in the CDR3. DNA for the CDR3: TGTGCCAGCAGTTTCCTACTAGCGGGAGACGAGGGTACGCAGTATTTT. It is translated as CASSFLLAGDEGTQYF.

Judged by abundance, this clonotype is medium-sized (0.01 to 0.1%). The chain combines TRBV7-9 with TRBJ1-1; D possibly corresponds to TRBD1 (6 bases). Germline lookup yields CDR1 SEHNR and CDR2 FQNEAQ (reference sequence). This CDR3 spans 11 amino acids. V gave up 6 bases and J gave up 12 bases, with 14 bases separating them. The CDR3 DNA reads TGTGCCAGCAGTCGAGAGACAGGAACTTTCTTT. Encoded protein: CASSRETGTFF.

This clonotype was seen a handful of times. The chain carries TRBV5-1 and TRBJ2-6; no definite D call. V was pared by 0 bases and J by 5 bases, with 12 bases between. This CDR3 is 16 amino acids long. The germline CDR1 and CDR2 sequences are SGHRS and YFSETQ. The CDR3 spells CASSLDGQLRANVLTF. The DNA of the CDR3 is TGCGCCAGCAGCTTGGATGGGCAACTTAGGGCCAACGTCCTGACTTTC.

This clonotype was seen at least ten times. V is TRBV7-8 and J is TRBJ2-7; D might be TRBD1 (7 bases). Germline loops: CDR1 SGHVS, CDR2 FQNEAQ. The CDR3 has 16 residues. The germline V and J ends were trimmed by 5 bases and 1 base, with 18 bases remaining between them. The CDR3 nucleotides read TGTGCCAGCAGCCTTACCCAGGGGGGAGGATCCTACGAGCAGTACTTC. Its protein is CASSLTQGGGSYEQYF.

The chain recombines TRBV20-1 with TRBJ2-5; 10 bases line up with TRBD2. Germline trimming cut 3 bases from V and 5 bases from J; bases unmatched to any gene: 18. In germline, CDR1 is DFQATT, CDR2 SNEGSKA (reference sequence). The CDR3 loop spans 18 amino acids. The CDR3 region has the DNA TGCAGTGCTAGGGTAACTAGCGGGACTACGAATTTTGTGGAGACCCAGTACTTC. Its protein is CSARVTSGTTNFVETQYF.

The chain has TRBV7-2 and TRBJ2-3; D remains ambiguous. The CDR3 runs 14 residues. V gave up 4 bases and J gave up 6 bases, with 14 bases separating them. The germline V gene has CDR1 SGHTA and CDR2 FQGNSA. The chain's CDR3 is CASSSDGPLDTQYF. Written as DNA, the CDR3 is TGTGCCAGCAGCTCCGACGGGCCACTGGATACGCAGTATTTT.

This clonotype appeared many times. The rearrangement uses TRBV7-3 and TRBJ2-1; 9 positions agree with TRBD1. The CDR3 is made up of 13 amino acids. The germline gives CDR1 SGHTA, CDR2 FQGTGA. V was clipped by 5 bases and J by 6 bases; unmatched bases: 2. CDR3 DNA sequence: TGTGCCAGCAGCCGGGACAGGGCCAATGAGCAGTTCTTC. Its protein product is CASSRDRANEQFF.

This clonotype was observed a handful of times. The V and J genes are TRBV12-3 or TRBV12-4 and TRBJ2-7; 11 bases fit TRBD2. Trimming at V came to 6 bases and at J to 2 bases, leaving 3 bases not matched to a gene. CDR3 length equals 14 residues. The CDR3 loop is CASSRLAGPYEQYF. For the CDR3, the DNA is TGTGCCAGCAGCCGACTAGCGGGGCCCTACGAGCAGTACTTC.

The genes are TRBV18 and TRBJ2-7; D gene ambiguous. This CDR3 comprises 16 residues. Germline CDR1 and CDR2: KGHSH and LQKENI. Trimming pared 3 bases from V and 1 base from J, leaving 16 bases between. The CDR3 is CASSPALADYSYEQYF. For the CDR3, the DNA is TGTGCCAGCTCACCGGCGCTCGCCGATTATTCCTACGAGCAGTACTTC. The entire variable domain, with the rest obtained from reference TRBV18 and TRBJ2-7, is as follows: NAGVMQNPRHLVRRRGQEARLRCSPMKGHSHVYWYRQLPEEGLKFMVYLQKENIIDESGMPKERFSAEFPKEGPSILRIQQVVRGDSAAYFCASSPALADYSYEQYFGPGTRLTVT.

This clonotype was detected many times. CDR3 nucleotide sequence: TGCGCCAGCAGCTGGCAGGGGGCGCCGGGTCAGCCCCAGCATTTT. Its protein product is CASSWQGAPGQPQHF. This chain joins TRBV5-1 and TRBJ1-5, with 8 bases that match TRBD1. The V and J ends lost 3 bases and 6 bases, in that order; junction bases with no gene match: 8. CDR1 is SGHRS, CDR2 YFSETQ, per germline. CDR3 length equals 15 residues.

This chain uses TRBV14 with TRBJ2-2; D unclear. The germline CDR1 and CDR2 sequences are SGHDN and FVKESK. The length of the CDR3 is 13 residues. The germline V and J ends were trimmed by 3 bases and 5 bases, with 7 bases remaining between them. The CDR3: CASSHFQTGELFF. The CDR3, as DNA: TGTGCCAGCAGCCACTTTCAAACCGGGGAGCTGTTTTTT.

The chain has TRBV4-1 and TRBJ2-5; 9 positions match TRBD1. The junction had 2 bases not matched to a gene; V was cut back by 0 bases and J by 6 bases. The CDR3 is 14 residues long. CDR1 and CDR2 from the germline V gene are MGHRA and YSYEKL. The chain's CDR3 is CASSQEQGAKTQYF. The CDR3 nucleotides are TGCGCCAGCAGCCAAGAACAGGGGGCGAAGACCCAGTACTTC.

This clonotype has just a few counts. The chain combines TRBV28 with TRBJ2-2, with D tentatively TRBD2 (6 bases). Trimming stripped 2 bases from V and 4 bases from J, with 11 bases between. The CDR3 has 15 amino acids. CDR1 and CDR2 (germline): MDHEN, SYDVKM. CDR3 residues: CASSLPSGGTGELFF. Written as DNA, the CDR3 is TGTGCCAGCAGTTTACCATCCGGGGGCACCGGGGAGCTGTTTTTT.

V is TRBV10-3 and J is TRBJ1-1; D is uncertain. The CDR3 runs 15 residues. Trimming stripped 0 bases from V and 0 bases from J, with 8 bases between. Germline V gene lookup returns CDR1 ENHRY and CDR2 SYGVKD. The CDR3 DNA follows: TGTGCCATCAGTGAGTCTCAGGACCTGAACACTGAAGCTTTCTTT. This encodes CAISESQDLNTEAFF.

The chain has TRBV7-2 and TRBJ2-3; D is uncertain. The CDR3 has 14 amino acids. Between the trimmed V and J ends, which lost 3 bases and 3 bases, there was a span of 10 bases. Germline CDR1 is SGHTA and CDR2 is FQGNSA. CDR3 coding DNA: TGTGCCAGCAGCTTCTCGACTTGGACAGATACGCAGTATTTT. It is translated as CASSFSTWTDTQYF.

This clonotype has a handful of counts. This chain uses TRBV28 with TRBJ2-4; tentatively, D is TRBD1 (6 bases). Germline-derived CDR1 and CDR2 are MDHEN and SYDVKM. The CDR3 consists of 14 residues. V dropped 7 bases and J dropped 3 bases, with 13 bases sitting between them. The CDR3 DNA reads TGTGCCAGCACTCCAGGGGAGCTCAAAAACATTCAGTACTTC. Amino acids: CASTPGELKNIQYF.

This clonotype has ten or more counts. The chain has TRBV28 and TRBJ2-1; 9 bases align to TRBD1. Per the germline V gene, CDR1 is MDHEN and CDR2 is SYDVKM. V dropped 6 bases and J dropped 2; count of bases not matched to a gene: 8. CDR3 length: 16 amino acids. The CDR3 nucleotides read TGTGCCAGCAGGGAATTCGGACAGGGGCCCTACAATGAGCAGTTCTTC. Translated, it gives CASREFGQGPYNEQFF.